The 11 T cell receptor beta chains below come from one sample, sequenced in a study of cytomegalovirus exposure and HLA in healthy donors. PCR amplification relied on 60 Vbeta primers (plus 13 Jbeta primers). Measured with immunoSEQ multiplex PCR; TCRdb has only the in-frame clones, and not every one. The data contain more than 100,000 clones, about 9.1% of them singletons. The material sequenced was PBMCs. The receptors derive from a woman aged 40 to 55 in good health and CMV-seropositive.

This clone has just a few counts. The CDR3 nucleotides are TGTGCCAGCAGCCAAGGACAGGGGGCCGATAGCAATCAGCCCCAGCATTTT. Protein sequence: CASSQGQGADSNQPQHF. The V and J genes are TRBV7-9 and TRBJ1-5, with 11 bases fitting TRBD1. Trimming at V came to 5 bases and at J to 0 bases, leaving 6 bases not matched to a gene. CDR3 length: 17 amino acids. From germline, CDR1 is SEHNR and CDR2 FQNEAQ (reference sequence). Complete variable domain (other parts from reference TRBV7-9 and TRBJ1-5): DTGVSQNPRHKITKRGQNVTFRCDPISEHNRLYWYRQTLGQGPEFLTYFQNEAQLEKSRLLSDRFSAERPKGSFSTLEIQRTEQGDSAMYLCASSQGQGADSNQPQHFGDGTRLSIL.

This clone has just a few counts. The chain is built from TRBV6-4 and TRBJ1-6; 11 bases fit TRBD1. Per germline, CDR1 MRHNA and CDR2 SNTAGT. The length of the CDR3 is 15 residues. With V trimmed by 3 bases and J by 8 bases, 3 bases remained unmatched. DNA for the CDR3: TGTGCCAGCAGTGAGGGACAGGGGGTATATTCACCCCTCCACTTT. As protein: CASSEGQGVYSPLHF.

This clone was counted between two and nine times. The chain employs TRBV7-9 and TRBJ2-2; the match to TRBD2 covers 7 bases. V was pared by 8 bases and J by 6 bases, with 9 bases of the junction left unmatched. Germline CDR1 and CDR2: SEHNR and FQNEAQ (reference sequence). This CDR3 contains 14 residues. The CDR3 nucleotides are TGTGCCAGCCACACGGGGGGTCTGGCCGGGGAGCTGTTTTTT. It yields the protein CASHTGGLAGELFF. The full variable domain, with the rest looked up from reference TRBV7-9 and TRBJ2-2, is DTGVSQNPRHKITKRGQNVTFRCDPISEHNRLYWYRQTLGQGPEFLTYFQNEAQLEKSRLLSDRFSAERPKGSFSTLEIQRTEQGDSAMYLCASHTGGLAGELFFGEGSRLTVL.

A few counts support this clone. The V gene is TRBV5-1, the J gene TRBJ2-1, with 12 bases fitting TRBD2. Germline V lookup: CDR1 SGHRS, CDR2 YFSETQ. Unmatched junction bases numbered 6, after V lost 4 bases and J lost 4 bases. The CDR3 extends over 16 amino acids. Here the CDR3 reads CASSGALAGGYNEQFF. The CDR3 DNA reads TGCGCCAGCAGCGGGGCCCTAGCGGGGGGGTACAATGAGCAGTTCTTC.

This clone was detected a few times. The chain has TRBV5-4 and TRBJ1-1; D not resolved. From germline, CDR1 is SGHNT and CDR2 YYREEE (reference sequence). CDR3 length: 14 amino acids. Trimming cost V 2 bases and J 7 bases, with 15 bases left between them. The CDR3 coding sequence is TGTGCCAGCAGCTTAGGAAACGGAAGACTTGAAGCTTTCTTT. Its protein product is CASSLGNGRLEAFF.

The rearrangement links TRBV19 to TRBJ2-7, with TRBD1 identical over 7 bases. Germline assignment: CDR1 LNHDA and CDR2 SQIVND (reference sequence). The CDR3 totals 16 residues. Germline trimming cut 5 bases from V and 0 bases from J; bases unmatched to any gene: 10. Written as DNA, the CDR3 is TGTGCCAGTAGTGCCAACCCGGGACAGTACTCCTACGAGCAGTACTTC. The encoded protein is CASSANPGQYSYEQYF.

The V call is TRBV6-1, the J call TRBJ2-7; TRBD1 matches 7 bases. CDR1 is MNHNS and CDR2 is SASEGT in the germline V gene. The junction had 12 bases not matched to a gene; V was cut back by 3 bases and J by 4 bases. The CDR3 has 16 residues. The CDR3 coding sequence is TGTGCCAGCAGTGAGACAGGGTTTAGTATGGGGTACGAGCAGTACTTC. Translating it yields CASSETGFSMGYEQYF.

The chain combines TRBV19 with TRBJ1-1; D remains unclear. From germline, CDR1 is LNHDA and CDR2 SQIVND (reference sequence). Trimming removed 8 bases at V and 3 bases at J, with 10 bases between. The CDR3 contains 12 residues. CDR3 region: CASGNRYTEAFF. As DNA, the CDR3 is TGTGCCAGTGGTAACAGATACACTGAAGCTTTCTTT.

This clone was detected only a few times. The rearrangement links TRBV10-3 to TRBJ1-5; possibly TRBD1 for D (5 bases). The CDR3 spans 14 residues. Trimming removed 3 bases at V and 7 bases at J, with 13 bases between. The germline V gene has CDR1 ENHRY and CDR2 SYGVKD. CDR3 bases: TGTGCCATCAGTGATGGGGGGAACCGGCAGCCCCAGCATTTT. Its protein is CAISDGGNRQPQHF.

This clone came up a few times. The chain couples TRBV2 to TRBJ1-1; D not resolved. In germline, CDR1 is SNHLY, CDR2 FYNNEI. There are 15 residues in the CDR3. V lost 6 bases and J lost 2, with 16 bases in between. CDR3 nucleotides: TGTGCCAGCAGGGGCAGCTTGGTCGAAAACACTGAAGCTTTCTTT. This translates into CASRGSLVENTEAFF.

V and J are TRBV5-1 and TRBJ2-3; TRBD2 aligns across 10 bases. This CDR3 has 20 residues. Germline assignment: CDR1 SGHRS and CDR2 YFSETQ. Trimming removed 0 bases from V and 0 bases from J; junction bases left unmatched: 13. CDR3 coding DNA: TGCGCCAGCAGCTTGGCCGGAAAGGCTAGCGGGGGTTACAGCACAGATACGCAGTATTTT. Its translation is CASSLAGKASGGYSTDTQYF.